This T cell receptor beta chain appears in the sequencing data of a study of T-cell memory formation after mild COVID-19. This clonotype has a count of ten or more. TCRdb re-called the 5' RACE reads through MiXCR, storing one row per CDR3 protein. The table includes hundreds of thousands of distinct CDR3 sequences, over 15% detected once. From germline, CDR1 is SNHLY and CDR2 FYNNEI. V lost 7 bases to trimming and J lost 1 base, with 11 bases between them. The CDR3 contains 14 residues. The source of this sequence is an adult woman who had mild COVID-19 (a few samples of this study predate the infection). Cell type and time point are not known. This chain connects TRBV2 to TRBJ1-5; the D gene is possibly TRBD1 (5 bases). The material sequenced was PBMCs or a T cell subset sorted from them (not recorded which). CDR3 sequence reads: CASKEGQSNQPQHF. The CDR3 DNA sequence: TGTGCCAGCAAGGAGGGGCAGAGCAATCAGCCCCAGCATTTT.